This T cell receptor (beta chain) stems from a study of B cell selection in AIRE deficiency (dated by TCRdb to the late 2010s). For the study in its entirety: Researchers compared TCRbeta repertoires of sorted blood CD4+ conventional T cells and regulatory T cells in AIRE-deficient patients with those in healthy controls. The TCR-sequenced cohort comprised roughly five AIRE-deficient APECED patients and roughly five healthy control donors. The study at large found these results: Roughly a third of the Treg TCRbeta sequences shared among healthy donors were found in patient Tconv cells, which suggests that Treg-biased clones were diverted into the Tconv compartment. Among about 3,600 shared Treg TCRbeta sequences, around 32% were shared exclusively among healthy donors and over 7% exclusively among patients, which suggests that Treg selection is less efficient in the absence of AIRE. Shared Treg sequences had shorter CDR3s, reflecting a bias toward rearrangements with few non-templated nucleotide insertions. In AIRE-deficient patients, Tconv and Treg cells had TCRBV gene usage, CDR3 length and TCR diversity comparable to those in healthy donors. Only TCRbeta chains were sequenced; approximately 35% of shared healthy-donor Treg sequences also occurred in healthy Tconv, possibly because of differing TCRalpha chains.

Regulatory T cells were sorted as CD4+CD25hiCD127low/negative cells. The AIRE-deficient patients had APECED syndrome. A FACSAria flow cytometer was used to sort the Tconv and Treg cells intended for TCRbeta sequencing. The sorted cells went into 5-ml round-bottom polystyrene tubes, and the dry cell pellets were then frozen at -80 degrees C until sequencing. V sheds 5 bases and J sheds 2 bases, leaving 21 bases between their ends. From its cysteine to its phenylalanine, the CDR3 spans 17 amino acids. The kept DNA is CDR3 alone, 51 bases in frame from the first base. The germline V gene specifies SGHVT as CDR1 and SQSDAQ as CDR2. The immunoSEQ platform was used for TCRbeta chain sequencing. Per the authors' processing: Tens of thousands of distinct TCRbeta sequences from patients and around 96,000 from healthy donors were obtained from pooled Treg repertoires. Treg TCRbeta sequences shared by two or more individuals were defined as public, and these public Treg TCRbeta sequences were subsequently searched for in Tconv repertoires. Differences between groups were assessed using Mann-Whitney U tests with Bonferroni-Dunn correction in GraphPad Prism 7.03. Sourced from immuneACCESS, this table was stored by TCRdb with only in-frame sequences that have V and J called. A share of the clones is absent; for the studies checked, an unresolved V gene accounts for under half, and the remainder has no known explanation. The V and J calls and the clone size are those of that table, but D and trimming were determined from the DNA. The sample includes fewer than 15,000 clones, with approximately 94% observed a single time. Around 1% of the sample is held by the ten biggest clonotypes.

With regard to this clone: No cognate antigen has been identified for it. One base away there is no much larger clone; base qualities are not given.

The source material was Tregs sorted from PBMCs. The source is a human donor with AIRE deficiency. Rearrangement joined TRBV7-4 to TRBJ2-5; the D gene is possibly TRBD1, with 6 bases matching. The CDR3 protein is CASSHVQGWYIQETQYF. DNA sequence: TGTGCCAGCAGCCACGTGCAGGGGTGGTATATACAAGAGACCCAGTACTTC.